The clone carrying this T cell receptor beta chain has a handful of counts. Its target is unknown. As previously described, bulk TCR libraries were made using listed TCR primers. TCRdb processed the PCR reads anew with MiXCR; each CDR3 protein has one entry. This table has 490,000 or so distinct CDR3 sequences, about a fifth appearing once. V dropped 0 bases and J dropped 5 bases, with 14 bases sitting between them. Germline V gives CDR1 SGHDN, CDR2 FVKESK. This CDR3 contains 15 residues. The data were taken from a study of molecular identifiers for immune sequencing clone quantification. Study-level findings and limits: Spiked Jurkat TCR RNA equivalent to one cell was reportedly detectable in about a million naive cells.

The CD8+CD4-CCR7+CD45RA+ phenotype defined the sorted naive CD8 T cells. The sequenced sample consisted of naive CD8+ T cells from blood, with Jurkat cell RNA spiked in. The subset is: FACS-sorted CD8+CD4-CCR7+CD45RA+ naive T cells. The chain couples TRBV14 to TRBJ2-7; tentatively, D is TRBD1 (6 bases). The sequence came from a human donor in good health. Some libraries in this study had Jurkat cell RNA spiked in. CDR3 in amino acids: CASSQEDRGIDEQYF. CDR3 in DNA: TGTGCCAGCAGCCAAGAGGATAGGGGGATCGACGAGCAGTACTTC.